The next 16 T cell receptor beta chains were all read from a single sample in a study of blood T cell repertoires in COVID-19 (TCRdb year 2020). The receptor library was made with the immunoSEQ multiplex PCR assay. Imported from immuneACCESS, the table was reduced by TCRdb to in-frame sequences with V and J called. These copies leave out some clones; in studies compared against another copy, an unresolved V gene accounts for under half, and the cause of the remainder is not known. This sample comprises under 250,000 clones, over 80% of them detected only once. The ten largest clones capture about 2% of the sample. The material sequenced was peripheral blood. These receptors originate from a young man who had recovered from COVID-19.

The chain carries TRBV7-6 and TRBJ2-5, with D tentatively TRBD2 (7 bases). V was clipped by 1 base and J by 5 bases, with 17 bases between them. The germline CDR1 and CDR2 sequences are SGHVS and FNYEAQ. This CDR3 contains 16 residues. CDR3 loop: CASSLGGGGAAETQYF. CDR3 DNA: TGTGCCAGCAGCTTAGGTGGTGGGGGGGCGGCGGAGACCCAGTACTTC.

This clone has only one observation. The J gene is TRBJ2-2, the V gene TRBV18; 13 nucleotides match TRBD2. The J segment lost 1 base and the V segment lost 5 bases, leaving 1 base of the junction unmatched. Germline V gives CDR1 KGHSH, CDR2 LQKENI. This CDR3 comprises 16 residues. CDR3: CASSRTSGGNTGELFF. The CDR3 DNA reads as TGTGCCAGCTCAAGGACTAGCGGGGGGAACACCGGGGAGCTGTTTTTT.

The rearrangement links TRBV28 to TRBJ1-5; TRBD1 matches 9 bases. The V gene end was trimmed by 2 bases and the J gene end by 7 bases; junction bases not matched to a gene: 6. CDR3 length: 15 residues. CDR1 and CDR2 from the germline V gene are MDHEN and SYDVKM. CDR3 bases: TGTGCCAGCAGTTTAGAGGGACAGGGCGGGCAGCCCCAGCATTTT. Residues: CASSLEGQGGQPQHF.

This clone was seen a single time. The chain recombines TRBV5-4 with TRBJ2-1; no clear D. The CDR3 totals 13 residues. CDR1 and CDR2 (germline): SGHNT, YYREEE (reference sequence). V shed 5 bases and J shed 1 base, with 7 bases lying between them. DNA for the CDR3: TGTGCCAGCAGTAATTATTCCTACAATGAGCAGTTCTTC. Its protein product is CASSNYSYNEQFF.

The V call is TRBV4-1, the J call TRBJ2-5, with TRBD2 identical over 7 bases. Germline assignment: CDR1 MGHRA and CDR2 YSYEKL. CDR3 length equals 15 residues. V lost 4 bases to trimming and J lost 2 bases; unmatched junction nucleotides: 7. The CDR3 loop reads CASSLVGGRQETQYF. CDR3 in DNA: TGCGCCAGCAGCCTCGTGGGCGGGAGACAAGAGACCCAGTACTTC.

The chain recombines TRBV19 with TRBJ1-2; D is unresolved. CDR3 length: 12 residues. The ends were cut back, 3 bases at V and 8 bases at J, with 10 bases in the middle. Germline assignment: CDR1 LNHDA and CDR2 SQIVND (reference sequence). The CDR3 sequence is CASSMELGGYTF. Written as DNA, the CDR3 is TGTGCCAGTAGTATGGAACTAGGCGGCTACACCTTC.

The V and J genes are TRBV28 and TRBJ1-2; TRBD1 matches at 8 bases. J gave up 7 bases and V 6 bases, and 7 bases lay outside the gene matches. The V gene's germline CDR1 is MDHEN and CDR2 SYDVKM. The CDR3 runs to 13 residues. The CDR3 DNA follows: TGTGCCAGCAGCCCCGACAGGGGAGGTGGCTACACCTTC. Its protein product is CASSPDRGGGYTF.

For the CDR3, the DNA is TGTGCCAGTAGTTCCGGCCGGGTAGTAGACACTGAAGCTTTCTTT. Its protein product is CASSSGRVVDTEAFF. The V and J genes are TRBV19 and TRBJ1-1; D ambiguous. V was clipped by 5 bases and J by 3 bases, with 16 bases between them. Germline assignment: CDR1 LNHDA and CDR2 SQIVND (reference sequence). The CDR3 contains 15 residues.

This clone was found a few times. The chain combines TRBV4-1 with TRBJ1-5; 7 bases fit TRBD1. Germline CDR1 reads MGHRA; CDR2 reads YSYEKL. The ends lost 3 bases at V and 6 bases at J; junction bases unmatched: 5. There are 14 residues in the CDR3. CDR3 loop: CASSQPGQIQPQHF. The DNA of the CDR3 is TGCGCCAGCAGCCAGCCGGGACAGATTCAGCCCCAGCATTTT.

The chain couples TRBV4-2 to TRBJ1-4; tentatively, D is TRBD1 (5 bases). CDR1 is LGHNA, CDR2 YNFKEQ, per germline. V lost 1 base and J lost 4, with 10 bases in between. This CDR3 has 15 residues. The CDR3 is CASSQVQGNNEKLFF. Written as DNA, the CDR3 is TGTGCCAGCAGCCAAGTTCAGGGCAATAATGAAAAACTGTTTTTT.

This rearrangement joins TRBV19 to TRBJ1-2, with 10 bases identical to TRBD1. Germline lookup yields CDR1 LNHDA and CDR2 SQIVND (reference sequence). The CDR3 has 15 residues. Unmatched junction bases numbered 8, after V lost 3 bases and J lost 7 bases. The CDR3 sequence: CASSIGGQGVGGYTF. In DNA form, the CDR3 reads TGTGCCAGTAGTATCGGCGGACAGGGGGTTGGTGGCTACACCTTC.

This CDR3 is CASSFGGSPLHF. As DNA, the CDR3 is TGTGCCAGCAGTTTCGGGGGATCACCCCTCCACTTT. The chain carries TRBV12-3 or TRBV12-4 and TRBJ1-6; D is perhaps TRBD1 (5 bases). This CDR3 is 12 amino acids long. V was shortened by 3 bases and J by 10 bases, with 7 bases between the two germline ends.

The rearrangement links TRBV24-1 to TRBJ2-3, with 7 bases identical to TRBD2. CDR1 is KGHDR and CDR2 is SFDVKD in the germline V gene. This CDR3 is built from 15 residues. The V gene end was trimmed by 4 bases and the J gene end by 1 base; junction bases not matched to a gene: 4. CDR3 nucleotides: TGTGCCACCAGTGAGGGGGGGGACGGCACAGATACGCAGTATTTT. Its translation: CATSEGGDGTDTQYF.

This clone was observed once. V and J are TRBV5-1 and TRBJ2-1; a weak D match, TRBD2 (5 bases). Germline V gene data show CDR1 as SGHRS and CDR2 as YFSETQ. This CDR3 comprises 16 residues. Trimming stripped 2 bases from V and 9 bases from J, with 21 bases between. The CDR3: CASSFEGGTLGFEQFF. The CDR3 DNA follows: TGCGCCAGCAGCTTTGAGGGCGGTACCCTCGGGTTTGAGCAGTTCTTC.

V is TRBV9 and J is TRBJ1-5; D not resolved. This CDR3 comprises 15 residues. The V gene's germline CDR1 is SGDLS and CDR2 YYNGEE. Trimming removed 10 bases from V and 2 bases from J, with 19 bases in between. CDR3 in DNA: TGTGCCCCCCTATCCGGCCGGGTGGGCAATCAGCCCCAGCATTTT. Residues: CAPLSGRVGNQPQHF.

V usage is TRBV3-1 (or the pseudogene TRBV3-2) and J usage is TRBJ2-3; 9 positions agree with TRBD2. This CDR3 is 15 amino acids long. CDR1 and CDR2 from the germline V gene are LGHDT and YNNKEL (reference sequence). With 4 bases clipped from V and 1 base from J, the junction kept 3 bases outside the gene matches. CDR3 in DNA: TGTGCCAGCAGCCCGCGGGGGGGCGGCACAGATACGCAGTATTTT. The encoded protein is CASSPRGGGTDTQYF.